The 19 T cell receptor beta chains reported below all come from one sample, sequenced in a study of T cell repertoires in cytomegalovirus infection. TCRdb analysed the reads with MiXCR anew, one entry per CDR3 protein. The sample contains about a million distinct CDR3 sequences, 31% of which appear only once. Their antigen targets remain unknown. The specimen was cultured CD8+ T cells from PBMCs, collected from culture after CMV antigen stimulation. These TCRs come from a human donor in good health (CMV status not recorded). Some clones in this sample may be carry-over from other donors' samples.

This clonotype was detected ten times or more. The V and J genes are TRBV12-3 or TRBV12-4 and TRBJ2-6; D not resolved. This CDR3 is built from 15 residues. The V and J ends lost 3 bases and 1 base respectively, with 7 bases between them. The CDR3 DNA follows: TGTGCCAGCAGTTTTAGGGAATCTGGGGCCAACGTCCTGACTTTC. This codes for CASSFRESGANVLTF.

In this sample, this clonotype turned up many times. The genes are TRBV12-3 or TRBV12-4 and TRBJ2-1; D is unresolved. The V end was cut by 7 bases, the J end by 5 bases, with 15 bases between. CDR3 length: 14 amino acids. The CDR3 bases are TGTGCCAGCAAGGATGAGTGGGTCCACAATGAGCAGTTCTTC. It yields the protein CASKDEWVHNEQFF.

This clonotype was found a few times. The chain recombines TRBV4-1 with TRBJ2-1; D gene unclear. This CDR3 has 14 amino acids. Germline V gene lookup returns CDR1 MGHRA and CDR2 YSYEKL. The V end was cut by 5 bases, the J end by 7 bases, with 15 bases between. CDR3 loop: CASSEQGRGNEQFF. The CDR3 DNA sequence: TGCGCCAGCAGCGAGCAAGGGCGAGGTAATGAGCAGTTCTTC.

Only a few counts were recorded for this clonotype. This chain connects TRBV4-2 to TRBJ2-1; tentatively, D is TRBD1 (5 bases). Germline CDR1 reads LGHNA; CDR2 reads YNFKEQ. V shed 1 base and J shed 10 bases, with 11 bases lying between them. This CDR3 has 13 amino acids. The CDR3 protein is CASSQGGQTEQFF. The CDR3 nucleotides read TGTGCCAGCAGCCAAGGGGGCCAGACCGAGCAGTTCTTC.

This clonotype was counted between two and nine times. The chain links TRBV5-5 to TRBJ1-2, with 9 bases fitting TRBD1. The J segment lost 4 bases and the V segment lost 7 bases, leaving 2 bases of the junction unmatched. This CDR3 is built from 12 residues. CDR1 and CDR2 from the germline V gene are SGHKS and YYEKEE (reference sequence). The CDR3 DNA reads as TGTGCCAGCGGGGACAGGGTCTATGGCTACACCTTC. It codes for CASGDRVYGYTF.

In its sample, this clonotype was seen many times. The chain recombines TRBV7-2 with TRBJ1-5; possible D gene TRBD1, 6 bases. The CDR3 has 16 residues. Trimming shortened V by 1 base and J by 0 bases, and 10 bases separated the two germline ends. Germline-derived CDR1 and CDR2 are SGHTA and FQGNSA. The CDR3 sequence is CASSLGGGDSNQPQHF. In DNA form, the CDR3 reads TGTGCCAGCAGCTTAGGAGGGGGGGATAGCAATCAGCCCCAGCATTTT.

In this sample, this clonotype turned up a few times. The chain couples TRBV7-8 to TRBJ2-1, with TRBD2 matching over 13 bases. Germline CDR1 reads SGHVS; CDR2 reads FQNEAQ. The J segment lost 0 bases and the V segment lost 1 base, leaving 12 bases of the junction unmatched. The CDR3 has 21 amino acids. The CDR3 coding sequence is TGTGCCAGCAGCTTAGGACGAGAAGGGACTAGCGGGGTTAGCTCCTACAATGAGCAGTTCTTC. It specifies CASSLGREGTSGVSSYNEQFF.

V usage is TRBV4-1 and J usage is TRBJ1-5, with 9 bases that match TRBD1. This CDR3 comprises 19 residues. J was trimmed by 2 bases and V by 1 base; bases with no gene match: 12. Germline V gene sequence: CDR1 MGHRA, CDR2 YSYEKL. The CDR3: CASSQAGTGSGRGNQPQHF. The CDR3 nucleotides are TGCGCCAGCAGCCAAGCCGGGACAGGGTCCGGGCGAGGCAATCAGCCCCAGCATTTT.

The chain employs TRBV6-5 and TRBJ1-2; 7 bases match TRBD1. The CDR3 totals 15 residues. The germline gives CDR1 MNHEY, CDR2 SVGAGI. The ends lost 5 bases at V and 7 bases at J; junction bases unmatched: 13. The CDR3 is CASSKRQGSSIGYTF. The CDR3 DNA is TGTGCCAGCAGTAAACGACAGGGATCCTCTATTGGCTACACCTTC.

This clonotype was observed a handful of times. One end of the junction does not line up with germline, which may come from a read error. The V and J genes are TRBV7-7 and TRBJ2-1; 13 bases match TRBD2. The CDR3 is 18 amino acids. The germline gives CDR1 SSHAT, CDR2 FNYEAQ (reference sequence). For the CDR3, the DNA is TGTGCTAGCAGCCTGGGACTAGCGGGGTCCAGCTCCTACAATGAGCAGTTCTTC. Its protein is CASSLGLAGSSSYNEQFF.

This chain links TRBV27 with TRBJ2-1; 8 nucleotides agree with TRBD2. CDR1 and CDR2 (germline): MNHEY, SMNVEV (reference sequence). V lost 8 bases, J lost 7 bases, and 13 bases stayed unmatched. The CDR3 is 15 amino acids. Written as DNA, the CDR3 is TGTGCCAGCGGACTACCGGGACTAGGCATGAATGAGCAGTTCTTC. Amino acids: CASGLPGLGMNEQFF.

This clonotype was seen a handful of times. The chain carries TRBV6-2 or TRBV6-3 and TRBJ1-3, with TRBD1 identical over 8 bases. Germline-derived CDR1 and CDR2 are MNHEY and SVGEGT. The CDR3 extends over 18 amino acids. V lost 2 bases, J lost 0 bases, and 9 bases stayed unmatched. CDR3 nucleotide sequence: TGTGCCAGCAGTTACCTCCGGACAGGGAGCTACTCTGGAAACACCATATATTTT. It translates to CASSYLRTGSYSGNTIYF.

This clonotype appeared a few times. CDR3 loop: CASSYGTEYSNQPQHF. Written as DNA, the CDR3 is TGTGCCAGCAGTTATGGGACAGAGTATAGCAATCAGCCCCAGCATTTT. The V call is TRBV12-3 or TRBV12-4, the J call TRBJ1-5, with TRBD1 identical over 7 bases. This CDR3 is built from 16 residues. V was pared by 4 bases and J by 0 bases, with 6 bases of the junction left unmatched.

The genes are TRBV29-1 and TRBJ2-5; possibly TRBD1 or TRBD2 for D (5 bases each). Trimming shortened V by 1 base and J by 6 bases, and 18 bases separated the two germline ends. The V gene's germline CDR1 is SQVTM and CDR2 ANQGSEA. The CDR3 contains 15 residues. CDR3 sequence reads: CSVEAEGPPDQTQYF. CDR3 DNA: TGCAGCGTTGAAGCCGAGGGGCCTCCCGACCAGACCCAGTACTTC. Supplemented by reference TRBV29-1 and TRBJ2-5, the full variable domain reads SAVISQKPSRDICQRGTSLTIQCQVDSQVTMMFWYRQQPGQSLTLIATANQGSEATYESGFVIDKFPISRPNLTFSTLTVSNMSPEDSSIYLCSVEAEGPPDQTQYFGPGTRLLVL.

The chain couples TRBV6-2 or TRBV6-3 to TRBJ1-2; D unresolved. The length of the CDR3 is 13 residues. The germline gives CDR1 MNHEY, CDR2 SVGEGT. The germline V and J ends were trimmed by 7 bases and 4 bases, with 13 bases remaining between them. The DNA of the CDR3 is TGTGCCAGCACCTGGGCCGGGAGCTATGGCTACACCTTC. Protein: CASTWAGSYGYTF.

V and J are TRBV29-1 and TRBJ2-1, with 10 bases identical to TRBD2. CDR1 and CDR2 (germline): SQVTM, ANQGSEA. The V segment lost 6 bases and the J segment 7 bases; nucleotides outside the gene matches: 9. The CDR3 is 14 residues long. The CDR3 spells CSVPSGGARNEQFF. The CDR3 DNA reads TGCAGCGTCCCAAGCGGGGGGGCTAGAAATGAGCAGTTCTTC.

The chain has TRBV2 and TRBJ2-7; possibly TRBD1 for D (6 bases). Per germline, CDR1 SNHLY and CDR2 FYNNEI. With 5 bases removed from V and 2 bases from J, the gap between germline ends came to 10 bases. The CDR3 extends over 13 amino acids. The CDR3 DNA follows: TGTGCCAGCAGTCAGGGGCTTGCCTACGAGCAGTACTTC. It yields the protein CASSQGLAYEQYF.

The chain links TRBV18 to TRBJ2-3, with 7 bases aligning to TRBD1. V gave up 6 bases and J gave up 4 bases; unmatched junction bases: 10. The germline CDR1 and CDR2 sequences are KGHSH and LQKENI. The CDR3 covers 15 residues. For the CDR3, the DNA is TGTGCCAGCTCCCCAGGGGGACCTAGGGCAGATACGCAGTATTTT. Its protein is CASSPGGPRADTQYF.

This clonotype appeared many times. This chain joins TRBV7-8 and TRBJ1-5; 9 bases agree with TRBD1. The CDR3 has 15 amino acids. The V segment lost 6 bases and the J segment 11 bases; nucleotides outside the gene matches: 14. CDR1 and CDR2 from the germline V gene are SGHVS and FQNEAQ. The CDR3 DNA is TGTGCCAGCAGTGTGGACAGGGGCTTCCACAGAGCCCAGCATTTT. Its protein is CASSVDRGFHRAQHF.